The 19 T cell receptor beta chains given below trace back to one sample, sequenced in a study of blood T cell repertoires in COVID-19 (TCRdb year 2020). Library creation used the immunoSEQ multiplex PCR assay. In TCRdb, the immuneACCESS table is reduced to in-frame sequences with V and J assigned. These tables do not hold every clone; where another copy was compared, an unresolved V gene accounts for under half, and the others remain unexplained. Across this sample there are about 170,000 clones, with around 82% seen only once. The top ten clonotypes cover approximately 1.2% of the sample. The material sequenced was peripheral blood. These TCRs come from a man between 60 and 75 years old who had recovered from COVID-19.

The chain uses TRBV25-1 and TRBJ2-3; 9 bases map to TRBD1. CDR1 is MGHDK, CDR2 SYGVNS, per germline. This CDR3 contains 15 residues. With 5 bases clipped from V and 0 bases from J, the junction kept 3 bases outside the gene matches. The CDR3 coding sequence is TGTGCCAGCAGTAGGACAGGGGTTAGCACAGATACGCAGTATTTT. Its translation is CASSRTGVSTDTQYF.

The V call is TRBV5-1, the J call TRBJ2-1; D remains ambiguous. The CDR3 covers 14 residues. Trimming left V 0 bases short and J 8 bases short, with 12 bases between. The germline CDR1 and CDR2 sequences are SGHRS and YFSETQ. The CDR3 loop is CASSLDLSRDEQFF. CDR3 bases: TGCGCCAGCAGCTTGGACCTGAGTCGGGATGAGCAGTTCTTC.

V gene TRBV5-1 combines with J gene TRBJ2-7; TRBD2 agrees at 11 bases. V shed 4 bases, J shed 2 bases, and the junction held 11 bases outside the gene matches. The germline V gene has CDR1 SGHRS and CDR2 YFSETQ. This CDR3 comprises 17 residues. The CDR3 spells CASSLDRTSGYTYEQYF. In nucleotides, the CDR3 is TGCGCCAGCAGCCTCGACCGGACTAGCGGGTACACCTACGAGCAGTACTTC.

The chain employs TRBV5-1 and TRBJ2-6; 10 bases map to TRBD1. This CDR3 has 19 amino acids. The junction had 10 bases not matched to a gene; V was cut back by 4 bases and J by 0 bases. CDR1 is SGHRS, CDR2 YFSETQ, per germline. The CDR3 nucleotides read TGCGCCAGCAGCCCGACAGGGACAGGGGTACGCTCTGGGGCCAACGTCCTGACTTTC. As protein: CASSPTGTGVRSGANVLTF.

This rearrangement joins TRBV11-1 to TRBJ1-3; no firm D call. Trimming shortened V by 5 bases and J by 2 bases, and 13 bases separated the two germline ends. The CDR3 covers 15 residues. Looked up from germline, CDR1 is SGHAT and CDR2 is FQDESV (reference sequence). This chain's CDR3 is CASSRDTEPGNTIYF. The CDR3 nucleotides are TGTGCCAGCAGCCGCGACACCGAACCTGGAAACACCATATATTTT. The full variable domain, with the rest looked up from reference TRBV11-1 and TRBJ1-3, is EAEVAQSPRYKITEKSQAVAFWCDPISGHATLYWYRQILGQGPELLVQFQDESVVDDSQLPKDRFSAERLKGVDSTLKIQPAELGDSAMYLCASSRDTEPGNTIYFGEGSWLTVV.

The chain is built from TRBV9 and TRBJ2-1; D remains ambiguous. Looked up from germline, CDR1 is SGDLS and CDR2 is YYNGEE. The V and J ends lost 3 bases and 2 bases respectively, with 3 bases between them. The CDR3 loop spans 12 amino acids. In DNA, the CDR3 is TGTGCCAGCAGCGCGGCCTACAATGAGCAGTTCTTC. Translation: CASSAAYNEQFF.

The chain links TRBV27 to TRBJ1-5; perhaps TRBD1 as D (6 bases). Germline values: CDR1 MNHEY, CDR2 SMNVEV (reference sequence). V dropped 3 bases and J dropped 7 bases, with 13 bases sitting between them. The CDR3 sequence is 14 residues long. CDR3 bases: TGTGCCAGCAGTTTTGGGTTGAGGGGGCAGCCCCAGCATTTT. This gives the protein CASSFGLRGQPQHF.

The chain recombines TRBV4-3 with TRBJ1-2; 7 nucleotides match TRBD1. This CDR3 region has 17 residues. Unmatched junction bases numbered 12, after V lost 3 bases and J lost 2 bases. CDR1 and CDR2 from the germline V gene are LGHNA and YSLEER. The CDR3 is CASSQATTGFNNYGYTF. The CDR3 DNA reads as TGCGCCAGCAGCCAGGCCACGACAGGGTTTAACAACTATGGCTACACCTTC.

V is TRBV7-9 and J is TRBJ2-2; a possible D gene is TRBD2 (5 bases). The CDR3 is 13 residues long. Germline V gene sequence: CDR1 SEHNR, CDR2 FQNEAQ (reference sequence). The ends were cut back, 3 bases at V and 7 bases at J, with 9 bases in the middle. The chain's CDR3 is CASSFRRGGELFF. In nucleotides, the CDR3 is TGTGCCAGCAGCTTTCGTCGGGGCGGGGAGCTGTTTTTT.

The rearrangement uses TRBV4-3 and TRBJ2-3; 10 positions match TRBD2. The trim removed 4 bases at V and 4 bases at J, leaving 8 bases unmatched. CDR1 LGHNA and CDR2 YSLEER come from the germline V gene. The CDR3 has 16 residues. The CDR3 region has the DNA TGCGCCAGCAGCCGTATGAGCGGGGGGGCATCAGATACGCAGTATTTT. Its protein product is CASSRMSGGASDTQYF.

This chain links TRBV5-3 with TRBJ2-3; TRBD2 matches at 7 bases. TRBV5-3 is an open reading frame whose function is uncertain. J lost 1 base, V lost 5 bases, and 4 bases had no gene match. The CDR3 is 14 residues long. The CDR3 region is CARRGEGGTDTQYF. The CDR3 DNA reads TGTGCCAGAAGAGGGGAGGGAGGCACAGATACGCAGTATTTT.

This chain connects TRBV6-5 to TRBJ2-1; tentatively, D is TRBD2 (7 bases). With 8 bases removed from V and 4 bases from J, the gap between germline ends came to 15 bases. The CDR3 length is 14 residues. Germline V gene sequence: CDR1 MNHEY, CDR2 SVGAGI. The CDR3 reads CASSAGANYNEQFF. The DNA of the CDR3 is TGTGCCAGCTCTGCGGGGGCGAATTACAATGAGCAGTTCTTC.

This clone occurred a few times. The V call is TRBV6-5, the J call TRBJ2-5; TRBD1 aligns across 10 bases. Germline CDR1 MNHEY, CDR2 SVGAGI. V trimming: 5 bases; J trimming: 5 bases; junction bases outside the gene matches: 8. There are 15 residues in the CDR3. CDR3: CASSPGPGQGETQYF. DNA of the CDR3: TGTGCCAGCAGTCCGGGTCCGGGACAGGGGGAGACCCAGTACTTC.

V is TRBV4-1 and J is TRBJ2-1; TRBD2 agrees at 10 bases. CDR3 size: 15 residues. With 2 bases clipped from V and 14 bases from J, the junction kept 12 bases outside the gene matches. CDR1 and CDR2 from the germline V gene are MGHRA and YSYEKL. CDR3 loop: CASSQFPLAGDQKFF. In nucleotides, the CDR3 is TGCGCCAGCAGCCAATTCCCGCTAGCGGGGGACCAAAAGTTCTTC.

The CDR3 here is CASSLASAGELFF. The CDR3 bases are TGTGCCAGCAGTTTAGCGTCGGCCGGGGAGCTGTTTTTT. The rearrangement joins TRBV12-3 or TRBV12-4 to TRBJ2-2; D not certain. This CDR3 comprises 13 residues. V was cut by 0 bases and J by 6 bases, with 5 bases left in between.

V usage is TRBV11-1 and J usage is TRBJ1-2; 7 nucleotides agree with TRBD1. Germline V CDR1 and CDR2: SGHAT, FQDESV (reference sequence). The J segment lost 3 bases and the V segment lost 5 bases, leaving 3 bases of the junction unmatched. The CDR3 has 13 residues. CDR3 amino acids: CASSLTGDYGYTF. CDR3 in DNA: TGTGCCAGCAGCCTAACAGGGGACTATGGCTACACCTTC.

The rearrangement uses TRBV18 and TRBJ2-7; the match to TRBD1 covers 8 bases. Trimming removed 2 bases from V and 4 bases from J; junction bases left unmatched: 10. Germline loops: CDR1 KGHSH, CDR2 LQKENI. This CDR3 contains 16 residues. This CDR3 is CASSPGQGSTGYEQYF. DNA for the CDR3: TGTGCCAGCTCACCAGGACAGGGTTCCACGGGGTACGAGCAGTACTTC.

CDR3 nucleotide sequence: TGTGCCAGCAGCGTAGCTATGAGGGTGCAAGAGACCCAGTACTTC. The encoded protein is CASSVAMRVQETQYF. The chain links TRBV9 to TRBJ2-5; weak D call: TRBD2 (5 bases). Per germline, CDR1 SGDLS and CDR2 YYNGEE. Between the trimmed V and J ends, which lost 0 bases and 2 bases, there was a span of 11 bases. CDR3 length: 15 amino acids.

The gene calls are TRBV9 and TRBJ2-7; D is undetermined. V lost 0 bases and J 0 bases, leaving 10 bases between the germline ends. CDR1 and CDR2 (germline): SGDLS, YYNGEE. This CDR3 spans 15 amino acids. The CDR3 spells CASSVGPASSYEQYF. As DNA, the CDR3 is TGTGCCAGCAGCGTAGGTCCAGCGAGCTCCTACGAGCAGTACTTC.